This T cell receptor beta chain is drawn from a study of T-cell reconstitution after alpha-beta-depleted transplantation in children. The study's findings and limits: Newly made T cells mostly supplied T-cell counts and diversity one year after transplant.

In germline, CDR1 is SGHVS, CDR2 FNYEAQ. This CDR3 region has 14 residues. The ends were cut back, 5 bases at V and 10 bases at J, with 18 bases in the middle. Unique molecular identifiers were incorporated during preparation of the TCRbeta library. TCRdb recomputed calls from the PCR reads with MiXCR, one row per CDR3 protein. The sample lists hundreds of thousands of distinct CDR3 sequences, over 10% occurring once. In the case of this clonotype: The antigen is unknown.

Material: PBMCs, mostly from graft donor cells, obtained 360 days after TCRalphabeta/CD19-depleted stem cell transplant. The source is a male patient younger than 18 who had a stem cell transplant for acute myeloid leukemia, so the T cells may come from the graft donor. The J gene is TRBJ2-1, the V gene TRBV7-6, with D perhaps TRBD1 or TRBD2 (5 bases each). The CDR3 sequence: CASSPRADPGEQFF. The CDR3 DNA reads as TGTGCCAGCAGCCCCAGGGCGGATCCGGGGGAGCAGTTCTTC.